One and the same sample provided the 17 T cell receptor beta chains below, sequenced in a study of early T cells in non-severe SARS-CoV-2 infection. A single record per CDR3 protein comes from TCRdb applying MiXCR to the 5' RACE reads. This repertoire shows 15,000 to 20,000 distinct CDR3 sequences, under 7.5% found once; its top ten account for approximately 6.5%. Sequencing input: whole blood. Receptor source: an adult who was a healthcare worker with PCR-confirmed SARS-CoV-2 infection or an uninfected control (not recorded which).

This clonotype was picked up many times. CDR3: CAWSVNVGVNTEAFF. The CDR3 nucleotides read TGTGCCTGGAGTGTAAATGTGGGGGTGAACACTGAAGCTTTCTTT. The chain carries TRBV30 and TRBJ1-1; maybe TRBD1 (5 bases). CDR1 and CDR2 from the germline V gene are GTSNPN and SVGIG (reference sequence). V lost 0 bases and J lost 0, with 11 bases in between. There are 15 residues in the CDR3.

Ten or more counts support this clonotype. V gene TRBV6-5 combines with J gene TRBJ2-1; possible D gene TRBD2, 6 bases. V was shortened by 6 bases and J by 10 bases, with 16 bases between the two germline ends. The CDR3 runs 13 residues. Germline V gene lookup returns CDR1 MNHEY and CDR2 SVGAGI. The CDR3 DNA is TGTGCCAGCAGCCCAGTTGGCCGGGGGGAGCAGTTCTTC. Its translation: CASSPVGRGEQFF.

At least ten counts were recorded for this clonotype. The chain employs TRBV2 and TRBJ1-5; D unresolved. The ends were cut back, 3 bases at V and 7 bases at J, with 13 bases in the middle. The CDR3 is 14 amino acids. Germline CDR1 is SNHLY and CDR2 is FYNNEI. The CDR3 here is CASSDYGFGQPQHF. CDR3 nucleotide sequence: TGTGCCAGCAGTGATTACGGATTCGGGCAGCCCCAGCATTTT.

This clonotype was seen a handful of times. V is TRBV27 and J is TRBJ2-7; D assignment may be TRBD1 or TRBD2 (6 bases each). Germline values: CDR1 MNHEY, CDR2 SMNVEV (reference sequence). CDR3 length equals 13 residues. The V end lost 5 bases, the J end lost 12 bases, and 20 bases lay between the germline ends. The CDR3 reads CASSPGGRADWYF. The CDR3 DNA sequence: TGTGCCAGCAGTCCCGGGGGCAGGGCGGATTGGTACTTC.

This clonotype was found many times. This chain uses TRBV20-1 with TRBJ1-1; tentative D call: TRBD1 (5 bases). Trimming pared 5 bases from V and 6 bases from J, leaving 10 bases between. This CDR3 spans 11 amino acids. Germline V gene sequence: CDR1 DFQATT, CDR2 SNEGSKA (reference sequence). The CDR3 here is CSAQDTPEAFF. The CDR3 coding sequence is TGCAGTGCTCAGGACACCCCTGAAGCTTTCTTT.

There are many counts of this clonotype. The chain combines TRBV6-5 with TRBJ2-1; 13 bases are shared with TRBD2. The J segment lost 9 bases and the V segment lost 5 bases, leaving 10 bases of the junction unmatched. The CDR3 consists of 16 residues. Germline CDR1 reads MNHEY; CDR2 reads SVGAGI. The CDR3 region is CASSITRLAGGGEQFF. The CDR3 coding sequence is TGTGCCAGCAGTATTACGAGACTAGCGGGAGGCGGTGAGCAGTTCTTC.

This clonotype is termed medium-sized. The chain recombines TRBV5-5 with TRBJ2-7; 7 nucleotides line up with TRBD1. The germline V gene has CDR1 SGHKS and CDR2 YYEKEE (reference sequence). The CDR3 totals 15 residues. Unmatched junction bases numbered 7, after V lost 1 base and J lost 3 bases. The CDR3 protein is CASSLQGVYYYEQYF. The CDR3 DNA follows: TGTGCCAGCAGCTTGCAGGGGGTCTACTACTACGAGCAGTACTTC.

V usage is TRBV12-3 or TRBV12-4 and J usage is TRBJ2-1; 7 bases agree with TRBD1. The V segment lost 3 bases and the J segment 14 bases; nucleotides outside the gene matches: 13. The length of the CDR3 is 14 residues. CDR3 region: CASSFGIRDRAKFF. CDR3 DNA: TGTGCCAGCAGTTTTGGCATCAGGGACAGAGCTAAGTTCTTC.

This clonotype is medium-sized (0.01 to 0.1%) in the sample. The chain links TRBV20-1 to TRBJ2-2; TRBD2 agrees at 14 bases. The V gene end was trimmed by 4 bases and the J gene end by 1 base; junction bases not matched to a gene: 11. The CDR3 has 19 amino acids. Per the germline V gene, CDR1 is DFQATT and CDR2 is SNEGSKA (reference sequence). The CDR3 nucleotides are TGCAGTGCTAAGCCGCTCGGACTAGCGGGAGGCTGGAACACCGGGGAGCTGTTTTTT. Amino acid sequence: CSAKPLGLAGGWNTGELFF.

CDR3 DNA sequence: TGTGCCAGCAGCGGACAGGGCCATCAGCCCCAGCATTTT. Translation gives CASSGQGHQPQHF. The rearrangement uses TRBV11-2 and TRBJ1-5, with 8 bases fitting TRBD1. This CDR3 is 13 amino acids long. CDR1 SGHAT and CDR2 FQNNGV come from the germline V gene. Trimming at V came to 5 bases and at J to 5 bases, leaving 2 bases not matched to a gene. The entire variable domain, with the rest obtained from reference TRBV11-2 and TRBJ1-5, is as follows: EAGVAQSPRYKIIEKRQSVAFWCNPISGHATLYWYQQILGQGPKLLIQFQNNGVVDDSQLPKDRFSAERLKGVDSTLKIQPAKLEDSAVYLCASSGQGHQPQHFGDGTRLSIL.

This clonotype has a count of ten or more. The V and J genes are TRBV7-9 and TRBJ2-5; the match to TRBD2 covers 9 bases. Per the germline V gene, CDR1 is SEHNR and CDR2 is FQNEAQ (reference sequence). J gave up 5 bases and V 4 bases, and 8 bases lay outside the gene matches. The length of the CDR3 is 15 residues. CDR3 DNA sequence: TGTGCCAGCAGCTACTTAGCGGGAGCGGGCGAGACCCAGTACTTC. This encodes CASSYLAGAGETQYF.

This clonotype is judged medium-sized (0.01 to 0.1%). This sequence joins TRBV7-9 and TRBJ2-1, with D maybe TRBD2 (6 bases). CDR3 length equals 16 residues. Germline V gives CDR1 SEHNR, CDR2 FQNEAQ (reference sequence). The ends were cut back, 0 bases at V and 5 bases at J, with 14 bases in the middle. CDR3 bases: TGTGCCAGCAGCTTAGCCCTGGACTACCAGGACAATGAGCAGTTCTTC. This translates into CASSLALDYQDNEQFF.

This chain connects TRBV7-6 to TRBJ2-7, with 8 bases identical to TRBD1. There are 17 residues in the CDR3. The germline V gene encodes CDR1 SGHVS and CDR2 FNYEAQ. V lost 5 bases, J lost 5 bases, and 17 bases stayed unmatched. This CDR3 is CASSILLTGERDHEQYF. The CDR3 nucleotides read TGTGCCAGCAGCATCCTACTGACAGGGGAAAGGGATCACGAGCAGTACTTC.

This clonotype is medium-sized by share. This chain connects TRBV11-3 to TRBJ2-1; 9 nucleotides match TRBD2. Germline-derived CDR1 and CDR2 are SGHNT and YENEEA. This CDR3 has 16 residues. The V gene end was trimmed by 5 bases and the J gene end by 4 bases; junction bases not matched to a gene: 9. CDR3 in DNA: TGTGCCAGCAGCCAAGGGGGACTAGCTCATTACAATGAGCAGTTCTTC. This translates into CASSQGGLAHYNEQFF.

This clonotype was seen ten or more times. The rearrangement joins TRBV4-1 to TRBJ2-5; the D call may be TRBD1 or TRBD2 (5 bases each). The length of the CDR3 is 18 residues. V lost 1 base and J lost 4, with 22 bases in between. Germline V gene sequence: CDR1 MGHRA, CDR2 YSYEKL. CDR3 protein: CASSQGGEAGKAGETQYF. CDR3 DNA: TGCGCCAGCAGCCAAGGGGGAGAGGCAGGGAAGGCTGGAGAGACCCAGTACTTC.

Many counts were recorded for this clonotype. The chain uses TRBV12-3 or TRBV12-4 and TRBJ2-3; 9 nucleotides align to TRBD2. The CDR3 runs to 15 residues. Losses at the gene ends were 6 bases for V and 3 bases for J; bases not matched to a gene: 7. The CDR3 nucleotides read TGTGCCAGCAGCTTACCGACTAGCGGTACAGATACGCAGTATTTT. This translates into CASSLPTSGTDTQYF.

This clonotype was picked up many times. J is TRBJ1-2 and V is TRBV20-1; 9 bases line up with TRBD1. Unmatched junction bases numbered 10, after V lost 6 bases and J lost 8 bases. The germline gives CDR1 DFQATT, CDR2 SNEGSKA (reference sequence). This CDR3 is 13 amino acids long. The CDR3 coding sequence is TGCAGTGCCCTCACACAGGGGGCGCGGGGCTACACCTTC. Its protein is CSALTQGARGYTF.